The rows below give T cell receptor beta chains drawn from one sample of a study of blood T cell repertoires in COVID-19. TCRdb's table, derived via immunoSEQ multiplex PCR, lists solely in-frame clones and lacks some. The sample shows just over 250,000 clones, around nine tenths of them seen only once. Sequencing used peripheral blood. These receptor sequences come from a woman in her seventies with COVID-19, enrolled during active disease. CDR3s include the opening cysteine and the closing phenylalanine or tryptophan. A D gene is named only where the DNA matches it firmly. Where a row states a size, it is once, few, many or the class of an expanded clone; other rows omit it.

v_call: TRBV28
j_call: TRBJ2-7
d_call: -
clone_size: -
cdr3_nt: TGTGCCAGCAGCTCGCGGCAGAGACCTTACGAGCAGTACTTC
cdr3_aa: CASSSRQRPYEQYF

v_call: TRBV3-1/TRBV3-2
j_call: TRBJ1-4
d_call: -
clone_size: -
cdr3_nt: TGTGCCAGCTCTGCCCGCTTCCAGGGCGATGAAAAACTGTTTTTT
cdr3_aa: CASSARFQGDEKLFF

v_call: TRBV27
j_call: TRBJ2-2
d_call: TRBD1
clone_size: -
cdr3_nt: TGTGCCAGCAGTTTGGGGACAGGGGCGAACACCGGGGAGCTGTTTTTT
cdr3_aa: CASSLGTGANTGELFF

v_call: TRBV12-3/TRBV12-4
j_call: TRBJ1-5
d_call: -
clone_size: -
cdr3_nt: TGTGCCAGCAGTTTAGGGCCCAATCAGCCCCAGCATTTT
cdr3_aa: CASSLGPNQPQHF

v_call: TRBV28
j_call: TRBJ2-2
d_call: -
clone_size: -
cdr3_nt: TGTGCCAGCAGTGTAGATCGGTTCCGGGAGCTGTTTTTT
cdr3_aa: CASSVDRFRELFF

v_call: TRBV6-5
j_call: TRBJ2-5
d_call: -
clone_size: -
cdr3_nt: TGTGCCAGCAAACCCACTGACATTCAAGAGACCCAGTACTTC
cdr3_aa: CASKPTDIQETQYF

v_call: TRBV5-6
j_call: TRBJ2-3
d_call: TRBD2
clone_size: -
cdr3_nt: TGTGCCAGCAGCTTAGTTAGCGGGGTCTACACAGATACGCAGTATTTT
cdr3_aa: CASSLVSGVYTDTQYF

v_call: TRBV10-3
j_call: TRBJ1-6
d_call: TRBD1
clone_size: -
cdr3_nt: TGTGCCATCAGTGAGTCAGGGGACAGGGGGAAAATGCCCCTCCACTTT
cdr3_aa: CAISESGDRGKMPLHF

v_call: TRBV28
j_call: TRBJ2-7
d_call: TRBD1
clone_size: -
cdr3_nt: TGTGCCAGCAGTTTGATCGGGACAGGGTTCAACGAGCAGTACTTC
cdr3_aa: CASSLIGTGFNEQYF

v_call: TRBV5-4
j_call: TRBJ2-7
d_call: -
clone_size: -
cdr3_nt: TGTGCCAGCAGCTTGGGTGGCGGGGCAACCTACGAGCAGTACTTC
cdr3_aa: CASSLGGGATYEQYF

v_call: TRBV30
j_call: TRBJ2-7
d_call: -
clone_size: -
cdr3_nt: TGTGCCTGGAGGGACTTCCACTACGAGCAGTACTTC
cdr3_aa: CAWRDFHYEQYF

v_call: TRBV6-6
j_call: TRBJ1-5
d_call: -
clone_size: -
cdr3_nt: TGTGCCAGCAGTGGCGGCCGCGCCCAGCCCCAGCATTTT
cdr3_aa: CASSGGRAQPQHF

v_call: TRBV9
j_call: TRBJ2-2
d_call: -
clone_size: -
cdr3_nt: TGTGCCAGCAGCGGCCGGGACTCACTATTCACCGGGGAGCTGTTTTTT
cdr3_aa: CASSGRDSLFTGELFF

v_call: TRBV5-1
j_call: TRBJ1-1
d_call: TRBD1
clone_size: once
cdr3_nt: TGCGCCAGCAGCCCGCGGACAGGGGGATTTATAGCCACTGAAGCTTTCTTT
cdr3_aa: CASSPRTGGFIATEAFF

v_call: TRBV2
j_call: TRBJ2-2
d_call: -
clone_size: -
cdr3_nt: TGTGCCAGCACGCTTCGGGGCACCGGGGAGCTGTTTTTT
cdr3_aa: CASTLRGTGELFF

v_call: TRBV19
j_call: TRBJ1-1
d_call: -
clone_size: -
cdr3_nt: TGTGCCAGTAGTGACCCGGGGGGGGGTCCTGAAGCTTTCTTT
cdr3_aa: CASSDPGGGPEAFF

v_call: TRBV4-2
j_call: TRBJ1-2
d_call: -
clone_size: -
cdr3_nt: TGTGCCAGCAGCCAGACTGACTATGGCTACACCTTC
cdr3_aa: CASSQTDYGYTF

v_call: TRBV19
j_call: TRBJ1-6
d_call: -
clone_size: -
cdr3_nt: -
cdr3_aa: CASTSGNNSPLHF

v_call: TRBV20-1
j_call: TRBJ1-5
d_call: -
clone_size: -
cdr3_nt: TGCAGTGCTAGTACGGGGTTTTATAGCAATCAGCCCCAGCATTTT
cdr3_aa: CSASTGFYSNQPQHF

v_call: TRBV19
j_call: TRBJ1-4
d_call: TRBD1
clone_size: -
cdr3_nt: TGTGCCAGTAGTCAGGGGGCGAGGGAAAAACTGTTTTTT
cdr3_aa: CASSQGAREKLFF

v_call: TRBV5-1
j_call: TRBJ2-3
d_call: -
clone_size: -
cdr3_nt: TGCGCCAGCAGCCGTGGGGGGACAGATACGCAGTATTTT
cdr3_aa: CASSRGGTDTQYF

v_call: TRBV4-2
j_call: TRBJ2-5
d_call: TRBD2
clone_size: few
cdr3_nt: TGTGCCAGCAGCCCCTCCGGGGGGGCGGGATCAACCGGGGAGACCCAGTACTTC
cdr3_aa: CASSPSGGAGSTGETQYF

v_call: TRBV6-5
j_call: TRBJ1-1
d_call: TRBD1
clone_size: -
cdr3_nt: TGTGCCAGCAGAACCCAGGACAGGGCGGCGGAAGCTTTCTTT
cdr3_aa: CASRTQDRAAEAFF

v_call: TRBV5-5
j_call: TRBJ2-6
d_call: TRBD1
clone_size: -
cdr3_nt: TGTGCCAGCAGCTTAGGGGACAGGAGCTCTGGGGCCAACGTCCTGACTTTC
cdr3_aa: CASSLGDRSSGANVLTF

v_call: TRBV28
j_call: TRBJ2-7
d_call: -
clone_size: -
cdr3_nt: TGTGCCAGCAGGTTACAGGCGACCTACGAGCAGTACTTC
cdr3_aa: CASRLQATYEQYF

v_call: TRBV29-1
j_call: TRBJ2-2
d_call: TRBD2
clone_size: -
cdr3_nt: TGCAGCGTTGTTACTAGCGGGAGTTTCGCCGGGGAGCTGTTTTTT
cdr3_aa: CSVVTSGSFAGELFF

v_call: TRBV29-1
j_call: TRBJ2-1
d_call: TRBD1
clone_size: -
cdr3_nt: TGCAGCGTTGGTGGGACAGTCTACAATGAGCAGTTCTTC
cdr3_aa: CSVGGTVYNEQFF

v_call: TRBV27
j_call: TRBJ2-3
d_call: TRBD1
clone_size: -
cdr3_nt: TGTGCCAGCAGTCCCTTCTTGGGACAGGCAAGGGATACGCAGTATTTT
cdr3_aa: CASSPFLGQARDTQYF

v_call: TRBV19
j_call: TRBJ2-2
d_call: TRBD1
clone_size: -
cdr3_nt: TGTGCCAGTAGTATCGCTGGACAGGGGTTAGGGGAGCTGTTTTTT
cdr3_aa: CASSIAGQGLGELFF

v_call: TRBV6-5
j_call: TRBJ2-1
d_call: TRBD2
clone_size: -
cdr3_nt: TGTGCCAGCAGTACGACTAGCGGGAGGAGCAATGAGCAGTTCTTC
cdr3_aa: CASSTTSGRSNEQFF

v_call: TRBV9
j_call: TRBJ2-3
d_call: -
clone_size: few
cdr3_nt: TGTGCCAGCAGCGTAGGGGAGGTCCGAGATACGCAGTATTTT
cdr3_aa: CASSVGEVRDTQYF

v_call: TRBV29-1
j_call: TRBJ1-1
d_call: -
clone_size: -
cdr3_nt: TGCAGCGTTGCTTCGGGGGTTCTTGAAGCTTTCTTT
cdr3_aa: CSVASGVLEAFF

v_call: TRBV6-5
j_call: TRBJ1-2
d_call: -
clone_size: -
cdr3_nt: TGTGCCAGCAGTCCCGCGGGACCGGGGTCAGGCTACACCTTC
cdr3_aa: CASSPAGPGSGYTF

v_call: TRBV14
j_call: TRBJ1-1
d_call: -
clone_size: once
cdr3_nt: TGTGCCAGCAGCCATCGCGGTAACACTGAAGCTTTCTTT
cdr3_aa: CASSHRGNTEAFF

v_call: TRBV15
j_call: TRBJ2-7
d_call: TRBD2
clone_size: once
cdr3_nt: TGTGCCACCCTTCGCTCCTCTAGCGGGAACGACGAGCAGTACTTC
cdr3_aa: CATLRSSSGNDEQYF

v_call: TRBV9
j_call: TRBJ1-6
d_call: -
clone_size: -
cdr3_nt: TGTGCCAGCAGCTTCGGACAGACTAATTCACCCCTCCACTTT
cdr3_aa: CASSFGQTNSPLHF

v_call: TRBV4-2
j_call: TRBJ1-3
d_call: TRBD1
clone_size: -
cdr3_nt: TGTGCCAGCAGCCGCAAAGGACAGGGGGCGCAAGGAAACACCATATATTTT
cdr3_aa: CASSRKGQGAQGNTIYF

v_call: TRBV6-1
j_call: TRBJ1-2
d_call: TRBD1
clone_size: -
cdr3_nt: TGTGCCAGCAGTGAGGACAGGGTTGCTAACTATGGCTACACCTTC
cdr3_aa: CASSEDRVANYGYTF

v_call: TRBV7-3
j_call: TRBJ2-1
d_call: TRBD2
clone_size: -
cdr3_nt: TGTGCCAGCAGCTTACTAGCGGGTCCCTACAATGAGCAGTTCTTC
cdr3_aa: CASSLLAGPYNEQFF

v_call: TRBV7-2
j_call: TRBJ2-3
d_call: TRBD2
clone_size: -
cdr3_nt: TGTGCCAGCAGCTTAGAGATAGCGGGGGGCACAGATACGCAGTATTTT
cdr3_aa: CASSLEIAGGTDTQYF

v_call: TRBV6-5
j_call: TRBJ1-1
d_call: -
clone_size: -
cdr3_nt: TGTGCCAGCAGTTCCAGGGCTTTGAACACTGAAGCTTTCTTT
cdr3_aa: CASSSRALNTEAFF

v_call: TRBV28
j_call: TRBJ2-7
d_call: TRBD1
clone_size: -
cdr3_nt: TGTGCCAGCACCAGACCGGGACAGCTGGTGGGCGAGCAGTACTTC
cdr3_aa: CASTRPGQLVGEQYF

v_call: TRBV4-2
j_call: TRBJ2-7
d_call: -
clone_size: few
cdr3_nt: TGTGCCAGCAGCCCAAGACAATCCTCGGAGCAGTACTTC
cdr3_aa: CASSPRQSSEQYF

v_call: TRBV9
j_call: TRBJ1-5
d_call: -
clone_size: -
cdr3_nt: TGTGCCAGCAGCGCATCCGACAGGTTTGAGCCCCAGCATTTT
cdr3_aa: CASSASDRFEPQHF